The clone carrying this TCR beta chain was detected a few times. Its antigen is as yet unknown. The CDR3 extends over 14 amino acids. The V gene's germline CDR1 is SGHRS and CDR2 YFSETQ. V shed 1 base and J shed 0 bases, with 4 bases lying between them. The entry originates in a study of T-cell reconstitution after alpha-beta-depleted transplantation in children. Library preparation (for TCRbeta) was performed with unique molecular identifiers. TCRdb independently ran MiXCR on the PCR reads; one entry per CDR3 protein. The sample records some 100,000 distinct CDR3 sequences, 15% being singletons. Overall study findings and caveats: Several hundred expanded graft clones reportedly were the source of alpha-beta T cells about two months after transplant. Newly produced T cells mostly provided counts and TCRbeta diversity after one year, as hyperexpanded clones declined.

The V gene is TRBV5-1, the J gene TRBJ1-4, with D unclear. The TCR originated in a male patient aged 2-15 years who had a stem cell transplant for acute lymphoblastic leukemia, so the T cells may come from the graft donor. The starting material was PBMCs, mostly from graft donor cells, obtained 180 days after TCRalphabeta/CD19-depleted stem cell transplant. DNA for the CDR3: TGCGCCAGCAGCTTGCTGGCAACTAATGAAAAACTGTTTTTT. Protein: CASSLLATNEKLFF.